The 23 T cell receptor beta chains below all came from one sample that was sequenced in a study of blood T cell repertoires in COVID-19. Clones were read by immunoSEQ multiplex PCR, and TCRdb kept only the in-frame ones, dropping some. The sample has about 300,000 clones, 88% seen once. The sample was peripheral blood. The receptors derive from a woman aged 30 to 39 with COVID-19, enrolled during active disease.

A note on this clone: The same CDR3 also results from other DNA sequences found in this sample. The chain joins TRBV9 to TRBJ2-7; 10 positions match TRBD1. Trimming cost V 0 bases and J 4 bases; bases outside gene matches: 1. The CDR3 consists of 14 residues. Germline V lookup: CDR1 SGDLS, CDR2 YYNGEE. Here the CDR3 reads CASSVGQGAYEQYF. The CDR3 DNA sequence: TGTGCCAGCAGCGTAGGACAGGGGGCTTACGAGCAGTACTTC.

In its sample, this clone was seen once. The gene calls are TRBV5-1 and TRBJ1-2, with D possibly being TRBD1 (5 bases). The CDR3 runs to 13 residues. Germline loops: CDR1 SGHRS, CDR2 YFSETQ. V was cut by 9 bases and J by 6 bases, with 18 bases left in between. The CDR3 is CATSLGGVHGYTF. The CDR3 DNA follows: TGCGCCACCTCCCTCGGAGGGGTTCATGGCTACACCTTC.

V usage is TRBV10-1 and J usage is TRBJ1-1, with 7 bases identical to TRBD1. J gave up 5 bases and V 3 bases, and 3 bases lay outside the gene matches. The CDR3 extends over 13 amino acids. From germline, CDR1 is WNHNN and CDR2 SYGVQD (reference sequence). As DNA, the CDR3 is TGCGCCAGCAGTGAAGTCAGGGGGACTGAAGCTTTCTTT. Its translation is CASSEVRGTEAFF.

The chain links TRBV2 to TRBJ1-5; TRBD1 aligns across 10 bases. This CDR3 is 15 amino acids long. CDR1 and CDR2 from the germline V gene are SNHLY and FYNNEI. The V segment lost 7 bases and the J segment 8 bases; nucleotides outside the gene matches: 11. CDR3 sequence reads: CASKGDRGESEPQHF. In DNA, the CDR3 is TGTGCCAGCAAGGGGGACAGGGGAGAAAGTGAGCCCCAGCATTTT. Full variable domain (missing parts from reference TRBV2 and TRBJ1-5): EPEVTQTPSHQVTQMGQEVILRCVPISNHLYFYWYRQILGQKVEFLVSFYNNEISEKSEIFDDQFSVERPDGSNFTLKIRSTKLEDSAMYFCASKGDRGESEPQHFGDGTRLSIL.

This clone was recorded once. The chain carries TRBV5-5 and TRBJ1-2; weak D call: TRBD1 (5 bases). CDR3 length equals 14 residues. CDR1 is SGHKS, CDR2 YYEKEE, per germline (reference sequence). V lost 5 bases and J 4 bases, leaving 15 bases between the germline ends. CDR3: CASRSARDVYGYTF. The CDR3 nucleotides read TGTGCCAGCAGATCGGCGCGGGACGTCTATGGCTACACCTTC.

The chain joins TRBV13 to TRBJ2-1; TRBD2 matches at 16 bases. Germline lookup yields CDR1 PRHDT and CDR2 FYEKMQ (reference sequence). Trimming cost V 4 bases and J 7 bases; bases outside gene matches: 4. This CDR3 contains 16 residues. The CDR3 sequence is CASSSGLAGGRNEQFF. In DNA form, the CDR3 reads TGTGCCAGCAGCTCGGGACTAGCGGGGGGGCGGAATGAGCAGTTCTTC.

This clone was seen only once. The chain joins TRBV28 to TRBJ1-1; 8 nucleotides line up with TRBD1. V trimming: 3 bases; J trimming: 5 bases; junction bases outside the gene matches: 5. The germline CDR1 and CDR2 sequences are MDHEN and SYDVKM. CDR3 length: 14 residues. The CDR3: CASSFAGGRTEAFF. The CDR3, as DNA: TGTGCCAGCAGTTTCGCAGGGGGCAGGACTGAAGCTTTCTTT.

The chain is built from TRBV28 and TRBJ1-5, with D possibly TRBD1 on 5 matching bases. CDR3 length: 17 residues. CDR1 and CDR2 (germline): MDHEN, SYDVKM. Trimming cost V 2 bases and J 2 bases, with 16 bases left between them. DNA for the CDR3: TGTGCCAGCAGTTTACCGGACGGGGGGGACGGCAATCAGCCCCAGCATTTT. This encodes CASSLPDGGDGNQPQHF.

Here the CDR3 reads CASSVRTGATNEKLFF. The DNA for the CDR3 is TGTGCCAGCAGCGTTCGGACAGGAGCAACTAATGAAAAACTGTTTTTT. The J gene is TRBJ1-4, the V gene TRBV9, with TRBD1 matching over 7 bases. This CDR3 has 16 residues. Germline V gene sequence: CDR1 SGDLS, CDR2 YYNGEE. The V segment lost 2 bases and the J segment 0 bases; nucleotides outside the gene matches: 4.

This clone was detected a few times. Sequence at one end of the junction differs from germline and may be a read error. The CDR3 DNA reads as TGTGCCAGCAGCATAGCGGCAGGTGGAAATTCACCCCTCCACTTT. Protein sequence: CASSIAAGGNSPLHF. V and J are TRBV7-8 and TRBJ1-6, with unresolved D. This CDR3 is 15 amino acids long. Germline CDR1 SGHVS, CDR2 FQNEAQ.

The chain couples TRBV5-5 to TRBJ1-2; D unresolved. CDR3 length: 12 amino acids. Trimming pared 4 bases from V and 3 bases from J, leaving 7 bases between. The germline V gene encodes CDR1 SGHKS and CDR2 YYEKEE (reference sequence). CDR3 region: CASSQRDYGYTF. In nucleotides, the CDR3 is TGTGCCAGCAGCCAGAGGGACTATGGCTACACCTTC.

This sequence joins TRBV29-1 and TRBJ1-2, with D maybe TRBD1 (6 bases). The CDR3 covers 15 residues. Looked up from germline, CDR1 is SQVTM and CDR2 is ANQGSEA. V dropped 5 bases and J dropped 5 bases, with 21 bases sitting between them. The CDR3 loop reads CSVNYTGTKSYGYTF. The CDR3 DNA reads TGCAGCGTTAACTATACCGGGACAAAAAGTTATGGCTACACCTTC.

This chain connects TRBV5-5 to TRBJ1-4; the D is unclear. The length of the CDR3 is 14 residues. V was shortened by 1 base and J by 4 bases, with 8 bases between the two germline ends. Germline CDR1 is SGHKS and CDR2 is YYEKEE (reference sequence). The CDR3 spells CASSLSSNNEKLFF. CDR3 nucleotide sequence: TGTGCCAGCAGCTTGAGTAGTAATAATGAAAAACTGTTTTTT.

This chain connects TRBV3-1 (or the pseudogene TRBV3-2) to TRBJ1-6; 8 bases match TRBD1. Germline assignment: CDR1 LGHDT and CDR2 YNNKEL (reference sequence). After removal of 2 bases from V and 6 bases from J, the junction contained 6 bases not matched to a gene. CDR3 length: 16 residues. CDR3 coding DNA: TGTGCCAGCAGCCAATACGAACAGGGGGTTAATTCACCCCTCCACTTT. Translating gives CASSQYEQGVNSPLHF.

V and J are TRBV4-1 and TRBJ1-4; TRBD1 agrees at 9 bases. J was trimmed by 5 bases and V by 4 bases; bases with no gene match: 5. The germline V gene encodes CDR1 MGHRA and CDR2 YSYEKL. The CDR3 length is 15 residues. For the CDR3, the DNA is TGCGCCAGCAGCCCATGGGACAGGGAGAATGAAAAACTGTTTTTT. This codes for CASSPWDRENEKLFF.

The chain has TRBV18 and TRBJ2-7; 13 bases are shared with TRBD2. From germline, CDR1 is KGHSH and CDR2 LQKENI. V lost 1 base, J lost 4 bases, and 13 bases stayed unmatched. This CDR3 has 19 amino acids. CDR3 nucleotides: TGTGCCAGCTCACCACTTGGGGTTGGCGGACTAGCGGGGGTTTACGAGCAGTACTTC. This gives the protein CASSPLGVGGLAGVYEQYF.

This clone was detected only once. This sequence joins TRBV24-1 and TRBJ2-1, with TRBD2 matching 10 bases. The CDR3 is made up of 14 amino acids. The germline CDR1 and CDR2 sequences are KGHDR and SFDVKD. Unmatched junction bases numbered 7, after V lost 9 bases and J lost 6 bases. CDR3 nucleotides: TGTGCCACCTCCACTAGCGGGGCGGGCAATGAGCAGTTCTTC. Translated, it gives CATSTSGAGNEQFF.

For the CDR3, the DNA is TGTGCCAGCAGTTACTTTCGCACTACTAGCGGGGGCACAGATACGCAGTATTTT. Translation: CASSYFRTTSGGTDTQYF. The chain carries TRBV6-2 or TRBV6-3 and TRBJ2-3, with 10 bases fitting TRBD2. The germline gives CDR1 MNHEY, CDR2 SVGEGT. The CDR3 runs to 18 residues. The V gene end was trimmed by 1 base and the J gene end by 1 base; junction bases not matched to a gene: 8.

This clone was seen only once. The V and J genes are TRBV6-5 and TRBJ1-2; D remains unclear. V lost 0 bases and J 6 bases, leaving 14 bases between the germline ends. The CDR3 sequence is 15 residues long. Germline V gene data show CDR1 as MNHEY and CDR2 as SVGAGI. The CDR3 DNA reads TGTGCCAGCAGTTACTCGAGGCTCAGGCGGGATGGCTACACCTTC. Its translation is CASSYSRLRRDGYTF.

The chain has TRBV28 and TRBJ2-5; the D gene is possibly TRBD2 (6 bases). The CDR3 spans 14 residues. The germline CDR1 and CDR2 sequences are MDHEN and SYDVKM. The V end lost 3 bases, the J end lost 5 bases, and 13 bases lay between the germline ends. The CDR3 protein is CASSLGGGKETQYF. As DNA, the CDR3 is TGTGCCAGCAGTTTGGGGGGAGGCAAGGAGACCCAGTACTTC.

This sequence joins TRBV29-1 and TRBJ2-3; weak D call: TRBD2 (5 bases). V was trimmed by 2 bases and J by 1 base, leaving 13 bases between them. Germline V gene sequence: CDR1 SQVTM, CDR2 ANQGSEA. The CDR3 is 15 residues long. The CDR3 sequence is CSVELAPVGTDTQYF. For the CDR3, the DNA is TGCAGCGTTGAATTAGCGCCGGTTGGCACAGATACGCAGTATTTT.

The V gene is TRBV5-6, the J gene TRBJ2-5; TRBD2 is a possible D gene (5 bases). Germline V gives CDR1 SGHDT, CDR2 YYEEEE. With 0 bases removed from V and 5 bases from J, the gap between germline ends came to 11 bases. The CDR3 is made up of 14 amino acids. CDR3 protein: CASSLESSSETQYF. CDR3 nucleotides: TGTGCCAGCAGCTTGGAGTCTAGCTCGGAGACCCAGTACTTC.

This clone occurred once. The V gene is TRBV5-6, the J gene TRBJ2-5; maybe TRBD2 (5 bases). The CDR3 contains 13 residues. With 0 bases removed from V and 4 bases from J, the gap between germline ends came to 7 bases. Germline V lookup: CDR1 SGHDT, CDR2 YYEEEE. CDR3 protein: CASSLGRRETQYF. CDR3 DNA: TGTGCCAGCAGCTTGGGGAGGCGAGAGACCCAGTACTTC.